One and the same sample provided the 3 T cell receptor beta chains below, sequenced in a study of Tregs in tolerant kidney transplant recipients. Using immunoSEQ multiplex PCR, the repertoire was profiled, and TCRdb retains in-frame clones only, with some absent. This table has roughly 250,000 clones, roughly 80% appearing once. Material: CD4+ T cells from blood. These receptors were taken from a human donor in good health.

The V and J genes are TRBV21-1 and TRBJ1-1. TRBV21-1 is classified as a pseudogene. The CDR3 consists of 13 residues. CDR3 in amino acids: CASSKGEGREAFF. In nucleotides, the CDR3 is TGTGCCAGCAGCAAAGGGGAGGGACGGGAAGCTTTCTTT.

In its sample, this clone was seen once. J is TRBJ1-3 and V is TRBV9; D is perhaps TRBD1 (6 bases). CDR3 size: 15 residues. CDR1 and CDR2 (germline): SGDLS, YYNGEE. Trimming removed 2 bases from V and 0 bases from J, with 9 bases in between. This CDR3 is CASSVDSFSGNTIYF. The CDR3 DNA is TGTGCCAGCAGCGTGGACAGTTTCTCTGGAAACACCATATATTTT.

The chain employs TRBV5-1 and TRBJ2-1; 9 positions match TRBD2. The CDR3 is made up of 18 amino acids. Germline CDR1 SGHRS, CDR2 YFSETQ. V shed 0 bases, J shed 5 bases, and the junction held 12 bases outside the gene matches. CDR3: CASSLGFPSSGINNEQFF. In DNA form, the CDR3 reads TGCGCCAGCAGCTTGGGATTCCCGTCTAGCGGGATAAACAATGAGCAGTTCTTC. Supplemented by reference TRBV5-1 and TRBJ2-1, the full variable domain reads KAGVTQTPRYLIKTRGQQVTLSCSPISGHRSVSWYQQTPGQGLQFLFEYFSETQRNKGNFPGRFSGRQFSNSRSEMNVSTLELGDSALYLCASSLGFPSSGINNEQFFGPGTRLTVL.